The clone carrying this TCR beta chain appeared a few times. Its antigen is unidentified. TCRdb re-called the 5' RACE reads with MiXCR, one entry per CDR3 protein. The data hold 800,000 to 900,000 distinct CDR3 sequences, with approximately 12% observed a single time. This sample was included in a study of CD8 T cells in ankylosing spondylitis. Study-level points and caveats: Within matched ankylosing spondylitis synovial fluid, disease-linked clones were reportedly significantly enriched. Seemingly characteristic of ankylosing spondylitis blood was a TCR beta motif consisting of under 10 highly homologous variants. Previous work reported some of these motif variants in the synovial fluid and blood of reactive arthritis. CD8+ disease-linked clones were present at relatively low frequencies in blood.

CDR1 is LGHNA, CDR2 YNFKEQ, per germline. This CDR3 is built from 17 residues. V was clipped by 0 bases and J by 0 bases, with 15 bases between them. The chain joins TRBV4-2 to TRBJ2-7; D possibly corresponds to TRBD2 (6 bases). The sample comprised blood, either unsorted or a sorted T cell fraction (not recorded which). This sequence originates from a male donor with ankylosing spondylitis. The CDR3 nucleotides read TGTGCCAGCAGCCAAGATAAAGGGGCGGGAAGCTCCTACGAGCAGTACTTC. Translated, it gives CASSQDKGAGSSYEQYF.